This T cell receptor (beta chain) was profiled in a study of T cells after yellow fever vaccination. Study findings and constraints: Abundant clonotypes from the bulk population could have been carried over as contaminants into FACS-sorted repertoires. Weaker overall, the secondary response nonetheless peaked faster (day 5 versus 15).

This clonotype showed up many times. The antigen remains undetermined. They built TCR cDNA with 5'RACE template switching, a step that put in a universal primer site and UMIs. From the 5' RACE reads, TCRdb called clonotypes with MiXCR, one entry per CDR3 protein. The data show roughly 150,000 distinct CDR3 sequences, 7% to 9% seen once. The CDR3 runs to 14 residues. Germline loops: CDR1 GTSNPN, CDR2 SVGIG (reference sequence). Trimming left V 3 bases short and J 6 bases short, with 16 bases between. The chain has TRBV30 and TRBJ2-3; possible D gene TRBD2, 5 bases. The origin of this receptor is a man aged 25-45 years who received the YFV17D yellow fever vaccine. The sequencing used CD4+ T cells sorted from PBMCs, collected 5 days after the yellow fever booster vaccination. Written as DNA, the CDR3 is TGTGCCTGGAGGGGTCTAGCCCCGTTGGATACGCAGTATTTT. The encoded protein is CAWRGLAPLDTQYF.